A selection of T cell receptor beta chains follows, all from one sample in a study of T cells in Graves' hyperthyroidism and ophthalmopathy. TCRdb re-called the multiplex PCR reads with MiXCR, one entry per CDR3 protein. The sample contains 350,000 to 400,000 distinct CDR3 sequences, around 14% of which appear only once. The sample comprised blood. These receptors all stem from a woman aged 55-70 years with Graves' hyperthyroidism. Both conserved end residues are part of each CDR3. D genes are given only for firm matches. Size tells how often a clone was seen (once, few, many) or the class of an expanded clone, and some rows leave it out.

clone_size	v_call	d_call	j_call	cdr3_aa	cdr3_nt
many	TRBV11-2	TRBD1	TRBJ2-2	CASSRTGNTGELFF	TGTGCCAGCAGCCGGACAGGGAACACCGGGGAGCTGTTTTTT
-	TRBV6-1	TRBD2	TRBJ2-5	CASTGLAKTQYF	TGTGCCAGTACGGGACTAGCGAAGACCCAGTACTTC
many	TRBV29-1	TRBD1	TRBJ1-5	CSARDSEGQPQHF	TGCAGCGCCAGGGACAGTGAAGGCCAGCCCCAGCATTTT
many	TRBV7-9	TRBD1	TRBJ1-2	CASSPGGPNYGYTF	TGTGCCAGCAGCCCAGGGGGACCTAACTATGGCTACACCTTC
many	TRBV7-8	TRBD1	TRBJ1-2	CASSFSWFGTGYAGGYTF	TGTGCCAGCAGCTTCTCTTGGTTCGGGACAGGGTATGCGGGTGGCTACACCTTC
few	TRBV28	TRBD1	TRBJ2-2	CASSPRLDRGWNTGELFF	TGTGCCAGCAGTCCCCGCCTTGACAGGGGATGGAACACCGGGGAGCTGTTTTTT
many	TRBV10-3	-	TRBJ2-5	CAISDGVEETQYF	TGTGCCATCAGTGACGGCGTCGAAGAGACCCAGTACTTC
many	TRBV10-2	TRBD1	TRBJ2-3	CASSDRQGADTQYF	TGCGCCAGCAGTGACCGACAGGGCGCAGATACGCAGTATTTT
many	TRBV9	TRBD2	TRBJ2-3	CASSVGLADTDTQYF	TGTGCCAGCAGCGTAGGACTAGCAGACACAGATACGCAGTATTTT
many	TRBV27	-	TRBJ1-5	CASKVLGSNQPQHF	TGTGCCAGCAAAGTGCTGGGTAGCAATCAGCCCCAGCATTTT
medium-sized	TRBV11-2	-	TRBJ1-2	CASSLAGHGSGYTF	TGTGCCAGCAGCTTAGCAGGGCACGGGTCTGGCTACACCTTC
-	TRBV6-2/TRBV6-3	-	TRBJ2-7	CASGVTRTYEQYF	TGTGCCAGCGGGGTGACTAGAACCTACGAGCAGTACTTC
-	TRBV30	-	TRBJ1-1	CAWSVGPRGNTEAFF	TGTGCCTGGAGTGTTGGTCCGCGGGGGAACACTGAAGCTTTCTTT
-	TRBV4-1	TRBD2	TRBJ2-7	CASSQGASGFPYEQYF	TGCGCCAGCAGCCAAGGGGCTAGCGGGTTTCCCTACGAGCAGTACTTC
many	TRBV29-1	TRBD2	TRBJ2-6	CSVEGSGGGANVLTF	TGCAGCGTTGAAGGTAGCGGGGGTGGGGCCAACGTCCTGACTTTC
-	TRBV12-3/TRBV12-4	-	TRBJ1-2	CASSFPARIITF	TGTGCCAGCAGTTTCCCCGCCCGTATCATCACCTTC
-	TRBV27	-	TRBJ1-5	CASSLKDGNNQPQHF	TGTGCCAGCAGTTTAAAAGACGGGAACAATCAGCCCCAGCATTTT
few	TRBV12-3/TRBV12-4	TRBD2	TRBJ2-3	CASSSPGGLAGNIDTQYF	TGTGCCAGCAGTTCTCCGGGGGGACTAGCGGGCAACATAGATACGCAGTATTTT
many	TRBV20-1	TRBD2	TRBJ2-3	CSATSGSVPSQYF	TGCAGTGCGACTAGCGGGAGTGTGCCCTCGCAGTATTTT
-	TRBV20-1	TRBD2	TRBJ2-3	CSAAPLAGNTDTQYF	TGCAGTGCTGCCCCCCTAGCGGGAAACACAGATACGCAGTATTTT
many	TRBV7-9	-	TRBJ2-5	CASSPSRRETQYF	TGTGCCAGCAGCCCCTCGCGGCGGGAGACCCAGTACTTC